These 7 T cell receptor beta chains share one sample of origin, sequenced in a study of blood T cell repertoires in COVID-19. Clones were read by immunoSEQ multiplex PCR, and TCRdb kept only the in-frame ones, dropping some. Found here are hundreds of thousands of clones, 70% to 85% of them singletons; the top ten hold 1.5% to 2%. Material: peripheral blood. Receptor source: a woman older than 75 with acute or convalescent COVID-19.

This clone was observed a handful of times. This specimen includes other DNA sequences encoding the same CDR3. The CDR3 reads CASSSLGQNTEAFF. DNA of the CDR3: TGTGCCAGCAGCTCCCTGGGACAGAACACTGAAGCTTTCTTT. This chain connects TRBV5-6 to TRBJ1-1; possibly TRBD1 for D (6 bases). The germline gives CDR1 SGHDT, CDR2 YYEEEE. The CDR3 is made up of 14 amino acids. Trimming stripped 3 bases from V and 1 base from J, with 10 bases between.

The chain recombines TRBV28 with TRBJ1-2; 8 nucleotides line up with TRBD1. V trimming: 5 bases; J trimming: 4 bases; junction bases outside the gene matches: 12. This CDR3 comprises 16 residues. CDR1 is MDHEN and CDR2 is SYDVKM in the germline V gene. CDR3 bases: TGTGCCAGCAGTGGAGTGGACAGGGTGAAGATCTATGGCTACACCTTC. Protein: CASSGVDRVKIYGYTF.

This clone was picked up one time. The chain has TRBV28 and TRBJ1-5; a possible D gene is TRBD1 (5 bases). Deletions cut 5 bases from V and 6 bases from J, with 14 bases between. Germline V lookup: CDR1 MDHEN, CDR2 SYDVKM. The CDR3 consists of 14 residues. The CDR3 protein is CASSIYQGRQPQHF. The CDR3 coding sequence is TGTGCCAGCAGTATATACCAGGGTCGTCAGCCCCAGCATTTT.

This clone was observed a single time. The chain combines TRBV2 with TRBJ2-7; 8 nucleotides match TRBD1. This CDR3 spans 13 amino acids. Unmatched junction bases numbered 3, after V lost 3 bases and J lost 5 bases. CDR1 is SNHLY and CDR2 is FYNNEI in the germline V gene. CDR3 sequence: CASSEDRAHEQYF. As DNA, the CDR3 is TGTGCCAGCAGTGAGGACAGGGCCCACGAGCAGTACTTC.

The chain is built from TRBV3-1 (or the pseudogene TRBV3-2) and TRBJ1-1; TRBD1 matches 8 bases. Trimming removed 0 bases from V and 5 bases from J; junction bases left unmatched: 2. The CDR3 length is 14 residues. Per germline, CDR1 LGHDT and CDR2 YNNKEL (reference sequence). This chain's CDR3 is CASSQETGVTEAFF. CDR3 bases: TGTGCCAGCAGCCAAGAGACAGGGGTGACTGAAGCTTTCTTT.

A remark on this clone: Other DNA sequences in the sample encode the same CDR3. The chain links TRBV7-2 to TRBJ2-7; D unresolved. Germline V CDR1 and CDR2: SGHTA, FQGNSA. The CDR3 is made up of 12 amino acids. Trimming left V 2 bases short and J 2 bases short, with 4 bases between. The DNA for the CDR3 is TGTGCCAGCAGCTTATCAACCTACGAGCAGTACTTC. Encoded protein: CASSLSTYEQYF.

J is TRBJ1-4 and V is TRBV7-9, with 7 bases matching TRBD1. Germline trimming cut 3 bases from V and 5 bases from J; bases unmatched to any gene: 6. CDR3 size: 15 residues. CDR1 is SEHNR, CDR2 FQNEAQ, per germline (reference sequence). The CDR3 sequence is CASSFWTGGNEKLFF. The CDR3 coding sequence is TGTGCCAGCAGCTTCTGGACAGGTGGGAATGAAAAACTGTTTTTT.